This T cell receptor beta chain comes out of a study of blood T cell repertoires in COVID-19. Study-level background: Both acute and convalescent COVID-19 samples were obtained from the United States, Italy and Spain. PBMCs, B-cell-depleted T cells, or T cells were the source of the cDNA or gDNA that made up the material.

Germline V gives CDR1 SNHLY, CDR2 FYNNEI. This CDR3 contains 14 residues. Trimming took 5 bases from V and 4 from J; bases not matched to a gene: 4. TCRdb's copy holds only in-frame clones and misses some; the assay was immunoSEQ multiplex PCR. Among some 160,000 clones listed, 80% were seen once. Participants' own reports of clinical history determined their cohort assignment. The recovered donors of Cohort 3 showed two negative PCRs, clearance, or symptom resolution. Sequencing was carried out using PBMCs or T cells enriched from blood (not recorded which). The sequence came from an older woman who had recovered from COVID-19. This chain joins TRBV2 and TRBJ1-4; 7 bases are shared with TRBD1. CDR3 sequence (DNA): TGTGCCAGCAGTCCGACAGGGCTTAATGAAAAACTGTTTTTT. Translating gives CASSPTGLNEKLFF.